This TCR beta chain originates from a study of blood T cell repertoires in COVID-19. CDR3 length: 15 residues. V was trimmed by 6 bases and J by 3 bases, leaving 15 bases between them. Germline CDR1 SNHLY, CDR2 FYNNEI. Some clones are missing from TCRdb's copy, which holds only in-frame ones; the method was immunoSEQ multiplex PCR. The sample lists 300,000 or so clones, over 75% occurring once. The chain uses TRBV2 and TRBJ1-5, with unresolved D. The TCR originated in a woman in her fifties or sixties who had recovered from COVID-19. The sample taken for sequencing was peripheral blood. The CDR3 sequence is CASREREAVNQPQHF. The CDR3 bases are TGTGCCAGCAGGGAGAGGGAGGCAGTCAATCAGCCCCAGCATTTT.